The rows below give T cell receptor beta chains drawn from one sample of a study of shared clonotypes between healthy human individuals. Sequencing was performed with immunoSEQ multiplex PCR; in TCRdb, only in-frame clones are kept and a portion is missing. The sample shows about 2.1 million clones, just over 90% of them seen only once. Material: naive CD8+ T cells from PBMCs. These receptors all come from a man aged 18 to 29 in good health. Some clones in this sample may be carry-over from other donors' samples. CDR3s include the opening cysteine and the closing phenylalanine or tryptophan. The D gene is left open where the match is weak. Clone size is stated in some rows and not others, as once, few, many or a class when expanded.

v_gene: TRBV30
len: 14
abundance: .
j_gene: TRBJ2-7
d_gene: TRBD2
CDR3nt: TGTGCCTGGAGTTTGGGCGGGAGTAGGTACGAGCAGTACTTC
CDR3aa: CAWSLGGSRYEQYF

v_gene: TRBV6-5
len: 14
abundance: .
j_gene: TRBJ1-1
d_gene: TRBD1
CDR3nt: TGTGCCAGCGCCAACAGGGGGAGGAACACTGAAGCTTTCTTT
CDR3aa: CASANRGRNTEAFF

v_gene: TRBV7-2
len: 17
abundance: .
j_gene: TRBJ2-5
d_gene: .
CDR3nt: TGTGCCAGCAGCTTAGTAAGTCGGAGGGCCGTCCAAGAGACCCAGTACTTC
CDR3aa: CASSLVSRRAVQETQYF

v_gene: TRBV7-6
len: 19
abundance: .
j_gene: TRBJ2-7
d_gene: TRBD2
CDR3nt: TGTGCCAGCAGCTCACGCGGCATCAGGACTAGCGGCTTTTCCTACGAGCAGTACTTC
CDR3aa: CASSSRGIRTSGFSYEQYF

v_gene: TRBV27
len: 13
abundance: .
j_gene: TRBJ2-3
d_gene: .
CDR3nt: TGTGCCAGCCGGAGTCTCCAGGGAGATACGCAGTATTTT
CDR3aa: CASRSLQGDTQYF

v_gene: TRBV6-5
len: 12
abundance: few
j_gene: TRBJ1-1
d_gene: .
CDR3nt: TGTGCCAGCAGTCAGGGGAACACTGAAGCTTTCTTT
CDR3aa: CASSQGNTEAFF

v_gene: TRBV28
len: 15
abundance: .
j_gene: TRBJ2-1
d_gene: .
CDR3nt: TGTGCCAGCAGTTTGAGGGTAGGCTCCTACAATGAGCAGTTCTTC
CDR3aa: CASSLRVGSYNEQFF

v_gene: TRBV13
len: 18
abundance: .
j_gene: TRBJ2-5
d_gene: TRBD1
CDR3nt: TGTGCCAGCAGCACCCGTACTCCGACAGGGGCCCGGTGGGAGACCCAGTACTTC
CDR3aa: CASSTRTPTGARWETQYF

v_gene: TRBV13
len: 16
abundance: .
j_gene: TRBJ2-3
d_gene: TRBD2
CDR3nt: TGTGCCAGCAGCTTAGGACTAGCGGGCCCCACAGATACGCAGTATTTT
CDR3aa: CASSLGLAGPTDTQYF

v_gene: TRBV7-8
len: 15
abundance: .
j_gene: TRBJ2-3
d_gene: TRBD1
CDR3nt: TGTGCCAGCAGCTTAGCGGACAGGGGCTCAGATACGCAGTATTTT
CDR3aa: CASSLADRGSDTQYF

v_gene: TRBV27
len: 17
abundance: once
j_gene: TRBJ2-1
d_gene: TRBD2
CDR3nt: TGTGCCAGCAGAATAAGGGTGGGACTAGCCATAGCGGGGGAGCAGTTCTTC
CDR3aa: CASRIRVGLAIAGEQFF

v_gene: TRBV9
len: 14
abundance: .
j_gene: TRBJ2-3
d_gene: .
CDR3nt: TGTGCCAGCAGCGAACGACAGGGCACAGATACGCAGTATTTT
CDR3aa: CASSERQGTDTQYF

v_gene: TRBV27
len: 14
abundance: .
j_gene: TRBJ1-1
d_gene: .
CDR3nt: TGTGCCAGCAGTTCCGGAGGGGGGTGGACTGAAGCTTTCTTT
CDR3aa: CASSSGGGWTEAFF

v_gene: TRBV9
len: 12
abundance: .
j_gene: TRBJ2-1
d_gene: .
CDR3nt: TGTGCCAGCAGCCGAGGGGACAATGAGCAGTTCTTC
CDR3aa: CASSRGDNEQFF

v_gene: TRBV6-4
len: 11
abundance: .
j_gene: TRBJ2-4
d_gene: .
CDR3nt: TGTGCCAGCAGTGACAGCTACATTCAGTACTTC
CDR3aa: CASSDSYIQYF

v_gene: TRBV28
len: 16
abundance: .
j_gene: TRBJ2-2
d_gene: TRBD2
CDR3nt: TGTGCCAGCAGTTTGTTGTGGCAGGGAGGGACCGGGGAGCTGTTTTTT
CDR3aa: CASSLLWQGGTGELFF

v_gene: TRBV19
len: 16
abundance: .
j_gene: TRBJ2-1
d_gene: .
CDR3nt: TGTGCCAGTAGTATGGCCGCTAGGCCCCCCTACAATGAGCAGTTCTTC
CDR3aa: CASSMAARPPYNEQFF

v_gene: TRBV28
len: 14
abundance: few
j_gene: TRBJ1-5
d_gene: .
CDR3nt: TGTGCCAGCATGGTCCGGGGGTACAATCAGCCCCAGCATTTT
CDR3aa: CASMVRGYNQPQHF

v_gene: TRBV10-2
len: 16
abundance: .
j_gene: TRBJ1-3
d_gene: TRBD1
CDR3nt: TGCGCCAGCAGTGGGGGACAGCACCCCTCTGGAAACACCATATATTTT
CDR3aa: CASSGGQHPSGNTIYF

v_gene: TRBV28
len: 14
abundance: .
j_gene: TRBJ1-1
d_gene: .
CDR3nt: TGTGCCAGCAGCCAGTCGTCAGTGAACACTGAAGCTTTCTTT
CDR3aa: CASSQSSVNTEAFF

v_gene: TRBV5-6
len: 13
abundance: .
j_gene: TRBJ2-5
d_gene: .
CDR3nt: TGTGCCAGCAGCTTAGGGGAGCGAGAGACCCAGTACTTC
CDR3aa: CASSLGERETQYF

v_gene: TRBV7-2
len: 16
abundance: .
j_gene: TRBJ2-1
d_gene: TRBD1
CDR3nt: TGTGCCAGCAGCTTTGACAGGGGAGCAGTGTACAATGAGCAGTTCTTC
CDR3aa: CASSFDRGAVYNEQFF

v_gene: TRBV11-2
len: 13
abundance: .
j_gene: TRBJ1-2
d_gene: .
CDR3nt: TGTGCCAGCAAGAGTCCGGCAGCATATGGCTACACCTTC
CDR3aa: CASKSPAAYGYTF

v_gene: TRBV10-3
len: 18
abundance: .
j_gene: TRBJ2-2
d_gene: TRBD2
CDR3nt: TGTGCCATCAGTGATGTTAGGCCAACTAGCGGGAAGGCCGGGGAGCTGTTTTTT
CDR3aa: CAISDVRPTSGKAGELFF

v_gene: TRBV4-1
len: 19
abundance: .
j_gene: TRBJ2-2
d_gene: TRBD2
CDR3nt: TGCGCCAGCAGCCTAAGAAGGGTGGCTAGCGGAGCGAACACCGGGGAGCTGTTTTTT
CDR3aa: CASSLRRVASGANTGELFF

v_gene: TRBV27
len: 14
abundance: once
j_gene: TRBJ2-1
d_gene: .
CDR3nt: TGTGCCAGCGAAGCCCGGGGGTCCTACAATGAGCAGTTCTTC
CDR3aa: CASEARGSYNEQFF

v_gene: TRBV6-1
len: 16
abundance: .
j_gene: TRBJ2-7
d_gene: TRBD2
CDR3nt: TGTGCCAGCAGTGAAACCACTCTAGCGGGGGTTGGCGAGCAGTACTTC
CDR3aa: CASSETTLAGVGEQYF

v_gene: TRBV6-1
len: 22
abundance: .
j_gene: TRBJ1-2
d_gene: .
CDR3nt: TGTGCCAGCAGTGAAGCGCATTTTGCGGGTATAGGAACGAAAGGAGACACCTATGGCTACACCTTC
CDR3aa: CASSEAHFAGIGTKGDTYGYTF

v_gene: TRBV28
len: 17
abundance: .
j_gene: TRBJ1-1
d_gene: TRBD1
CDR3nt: TGTGCCAGCAGTTTCCCCGGACAGGGTAGTTTCGACACTGAAGCTTTCTTT
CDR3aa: CASSFPGQGSFDTEAFF

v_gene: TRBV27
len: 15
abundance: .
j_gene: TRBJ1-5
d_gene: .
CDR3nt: TGTGCCAGCAGTTTGGGGGCGGGGGCAGGTCAGCCCCAGCATTTT
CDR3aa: CASSLGAGAGQPQHF

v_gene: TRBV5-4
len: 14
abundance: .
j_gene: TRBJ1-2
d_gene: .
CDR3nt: TGTGCCAGCAGCTTCTACCGTCTTGGCTATGGCTACACCTTC
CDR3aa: CASSFYRLGYGYTF

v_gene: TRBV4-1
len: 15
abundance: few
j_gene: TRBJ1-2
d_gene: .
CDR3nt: TGCGCCAGCAGCCAGATCGGCAGGGAGAACTATGGCTACACCTTC
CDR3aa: CASSQIGRENYGYTF

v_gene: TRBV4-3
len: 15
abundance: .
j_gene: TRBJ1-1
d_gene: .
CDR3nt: TGCGCCAGCAGCCAAGGCCAGGGCCTCAACACTGAAGCTTTCTTT
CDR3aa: CASSQGQGLNTEAFF

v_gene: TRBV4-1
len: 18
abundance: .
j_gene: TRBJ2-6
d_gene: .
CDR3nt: TGCGCCAGCAGCCAAGGAGATGGTGGCTGGTCTGGGGCCAACGTCCTGACTTTC
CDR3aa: CASSQGDGGWSGANVLTF

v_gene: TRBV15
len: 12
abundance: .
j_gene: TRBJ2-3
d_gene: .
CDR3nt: TGTGCCACCTCCTGGGGGGCTGATACGCAGTATTTT
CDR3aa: CATSWGADTQYF